What follows are 3 T cell receptor beta chains derived from one specimen sequenced in a study of OX40 agonist ivuxolimab in advanced cancers. Sequencing was performed with immunoSEQ multiplex PCR; in TCRdb, only in-frame clones are kept and a portion is missing. The data contain 74,000 or so clones, approximately 86% of them singletons. This specimen was CD4+ or CD8+ T cells sorted from blood, taken in a trial of the OX40 agonist ivuxolimab. Source of these receptors: an adult with an advanced solid tumor such as melanoma, head and neck, liver or kidney cancer.

The chain carries TRBV19 and TRBJ2-1; no clear D. Germline CDR1 and CDR2: LNHDA and SQIVND (reference sequence). The CDR3 runs to 13 residues. The ends were cut back, 5 bases at V and 5 bases at J, with 10 bases in the middle. This chain's CDR3 is CASSRTTNNEQFF. The CDR3 DNA sequence: TGTGCCAGTAGTCGGACCACTAACAATGAGCAGTTCTTC.

This chain uses TRBV28 with TRBJ2-3; a possible D gene is TRBD2 (6 bases). The germline gives CDR1 MDHEN, CDR2 SYDVKM. The V and J ends lost 5 bases and 0 bases respectively, with 15 bases between them. The CDR3 runs 16 residues. DNA for the CDR3: TGTGCCAGCAGTCCTCTAGGGAGCGGGAGCACAGATACGCAGTATTTT. Protein sequence: CASSPLGSGSTDTQYF.

The rearrangement uses TRBV6-1 and TRBJ2-7, with D possibly TRBD1 on 5 matching bases. CDR1 and CDR2 (germline): MNHNS, SASEGT. Trimming removed 8 bases from V and 0 bases from J, with 11 bases in between. The CDR3 runs 13 residues. Here the CDR3 reads CASEGVSSYEQYF. The CDR3, as DNA: TGTGCCAGCGAAGGGGTTTCCTCCTACGAGCAGTACTTC.